This note documents a single T cell receptor beta chain sequence. This clonotype was found many times. No cognate antigen has been identified for it. Nothing much larger sits one base from this clone, and base qualities are not available. These data are taken from a study of T-cell reconstitution after alpha-beta-depleted transplantation in children (dated by TCRdb to 2016 to 2018). Regarding the complete study: Using TCR repertoire profiling, the study followed T-cell immune reconstitution in a quantitative way in children after TCRalphabeta/CD19-depleted allogeneic hematopoietic cell transplantation.

Library preparation employed PCR. Sequencing used an Illumina HiSeq 2500. TCR library preparation used molecular barcoding, with unique molecular identifiers applied to normalize quantification of the TCRbeta repertoire. TCRdb redid the processing of the public reads, applying fastp at Q25 and MiXCR, and retained in-frame beta chains. Rows matching on CDR3 protein sequence are summarized as one entry with the most common DNA and genes. A total of approximately 520,000 distinct CDR3 sequences appear in this sample, 11% of them only once. Of the sample, about 15% falls within the top ten clones. Per the germline V gene, SQVTM is the CDR1 and ANQGSEA is the CDR2. V loses 3 bases, J loses 3 bases, and the germline ends lie 15 bases apart. The CDR3 numbers 14 residues from cysteine through valine. The CDR3 DNA has 42 bases and is translated from base 1. This specimen's treatment or condition label, interpreted: allogeneic hematopoietic cell transplantation with graft depleted of TCRalphabeta T cells and CD19 B cells. TCRalphabeta/CD19-depleted allogeneic hematopoietic cell grafts were given to the transplant recipients, all of whom were children.

General conclusions and limits of the study: In some patients, the high TCRbeta diversity seen at day 60 was put down to recipient T cells and intrathymic progenitors that had survived conditioning. The frequencies of hyperexpanded clones fell over the following months, and after one year, T-cell counts and TCRbeta diversity were mostly attributed to newly produced T cells. About two months after transplant, the apparently early recovery of alphabetaT-cell counts reportedly depended on just several hundred clones that had expanded rapidly and came from non-depleted graft cells.

Sequenced material: PBMCs, mostly from graft donor cells, taken 180 days after TCRalphabeta/CD19-depleted stem cell transplant. The origin of this receptor is a female patient aged 2 to 10 who had a stem cell transplant for aplastic anemia, so the T cells may come from the graft donor. This chain joins TRBV29-1 to TRBJ2-7; a weak D assignment points to TRBD2 (6 bases agree). The CDR3 amino acid sequence is: CSVETRRTLYEQYV. The DNA is as follows: TGCAGCGTTGAGACTAGGCGGACCCTCTACGAGCAGTACGTC.